The 18 T cell receptor beta chains below come from one sample, sequenced in a study of OX40 agonist ivuxolimab in advanced cancers. Libraries were prepared by immunoSEQ multiplex PCR; TCRdb keeps only in-frame clonotypes and omits some of them. The sample has about 68,000 clones, about 83% seen once. The sample here was CD4+ or CD8+ T cells sorted from blood, taken in a trial of the OX40 agonist ivuxolimab. The source of these receptors is an adult with an advanced solid tumor such as melanoma, head and neck, liver or kidney cancer.

This rearrangement joins TRBV14 to TRBJ1-1; D is ambiguous. The germline gives CDR1 SGHDN, CDR2 FVKESK. V lost 5 bases and J lost 0, with 4 bases in between. The CDR3 loop spans 12 amino acids. CDR3 region: CASSLLNTEAFF. The CDR3 DNA reads as TGTGCCAGCAGCTTGCTGAACACTGAAGCTTTCTTT.

The chain recombines TRBV6-5 with TRBJ1-5; possibly TRBD1 for D (5 bases). Germline V gene sequence: CDR1 MNHEY, CDR2 SVGAGI. Trimming took 9 bases from V and 5 from J, leaving 17 bases between them. The CDR3 runs to 14 residues. The CDR3 DNA reads as TGTGCCAGTCATCCTGCCGGGGGGTATCAGCCCCAGCATTTT. This codes for CASHPAGGYQPQHF.

This clone was detected a few times. J is TRBJ1-1 and V is TRBV27; D remains ambiguous. Germline assignment: CDR1 MNHEY and CDR2 SMNVEV (reference sequence). V lost 4 bases and J lost 3, with 9 bases in between. The CDR3 extends over 13 amino acids. Here the CDR3 reads CASSWDWYTEAFF. The CDR3 DNA is TGTGCCAGCAGTTGGGATTGGTACACTGAAGCTTTCTTT.

As regards this clone: Other DNA sequences in this sample translate to the same CDR3. The chain links TRBV6-4 to TRBJ1-1, with D possibly being TRBD1 (5 bases). Germline CDR1 and CDR2: MRHNA and SNTAGT. V lost 0 bases and J lost 5, with 10 bases in between. The CDR3 sequence is 14 residues long. The chain's CDR3 is CASSDSSRGTEAFF. CDR3 sequence (DNA): TGTGCCAGCAGTGACTCCAGTCGGGGGACTGAAGCTTTCTTT.

The rearrangement uses TRBV5-4 and TRBJ2-7, with D unclear. This CDR3 has 12 residues. Germline V gives CDR1 SGHNT, CDR2 YYREEE (reference sequence). The V and J ends lost 0 bases and 3 bases respectively, with 4 bases between them. DNA of the CDR3: TGTGCCAGCAGCTTGGTACGCTACGAGCAGTACTTC. It yields the protein CASSLVRYEQYF. Supplemented by reference TRBV5-4 and TRBJ2-7, the full variable domain reads ETGVTQSPTHLIKTRGQQVTLRCSSQSGHNTVSWYQQALGQGPQFIFQYYREEENGRGNFPPRFSGLQFPNYSSELNVNALELDDSALYLCASSLVRYEQYFGPGTRLTVT.

The rearrangement links TRBV7-8 to TRBJ1-3; unclear D gene. The V end was cut by 1 base, the J end by 0 bases, with 7 bases between. From germline, CDR1 is SGHVS and CDR2 FQNEAQ. The length of the CDR3 is 15 residues. As DNA, the CDR3 is TGTGCCAGCAGCTTAGAGGGCAGCTCTGGAAACACCATATATTTT. Protein product: CASSLEGSSGNTIYF.

This clone was seen once. V gene TRBV7-8 combines with J gene TRBJ1-4; no reliable D call. This CDR3 comprises 16 residues. Between the trimmed V and J ends, which lost 3 bases and 1 base, there was a span of 12 bases. CDR1 is SGHVS and CDR2 is FQNEAQ in the germline V gene. The CDR3 reads CASSFRMLGTNEKLFF. The DNA of the CDR3 is TGTGCCAGCAGCTTTAGGATGCTGGGAACTAATGAAAAACTGTTTTTT.

The chain carries TRBV5-4 and TRBJ2-1, with D possibly matching TRBD1 (6 bases). The CDR3 covers 16 residues. The ends were cut back, 1 base at V and 4 bases at J, with 15 bases in the middle. In germline, CDR1 is SGHNT, CDR2 YYREEE (reference sequence). The CDR3 region is CASSLKAGALYNEQFF. CDR3 bases: TGTGCCAGCAGCTTGAAGGCAGGGGCTTTGTACAATGAGCAGTTCTTC.

CDR3 residues: CASTKGDRNYGYTF. CDR3 sequence (DNA): TGTGCCAGCACCAAGGGGGACAGGAACTATGGCTACACCTTC. The chain joins TRBV9 to TRBJ1-2, with 8 bases fitting TRBD1. The length of the CDR3 is 14 residues. The germline CDR1 and CDR2 sequences are SGDLS and YYNGEE. The ends lost 6 bases at V and 2 bases at J; junction bases unmatched: 6.

The J gene is TRBJ2-5, the V gene TRBV30; 7 bases agree with TRBD1. There are 14 residues in the CDR3. The ends lost 4 bases at V and 2 bases at J; junction bases unmatched: 7. The germline gives CDR1 GTSNPN, CDR2 SVGIG (reference sequence). Here the CDR3 reads CAWNRGIAQETQYF. The CDR3 DNA reads as TGTGCCTGGAACAGGGGAATCGCACAAGAGACCCAGTACTTC.

This rearrangement joins TRBV5-6 to TRBJ2-7; 8 bases align to TRBD2. Per germline, CDR1 SGHDT and CDR2 YYEEEE. The junction had 7 bases not matched to a gene; V was cut back by 6 bases and J by 5 bases. CDR3 length equals 13 residues. The CDR3 sequence is CASNPAGVNEQYF. For the CDR3, the DNA is TGTGCCAGCAATCCAGCGGGGGTAAACGAGCAGTACTTC.

The J gene is TRBJ2-7, the V gene TRBV30; 8 bases map to TRBD1. There are 14 residues in the CDR3. From germline, CDR1 is GTSNPN and CDR2 SVGIG (reference sequence). After removal of 3 bases from V and 3 bases from J, the junction contained 7 bases not matched to a gene. CDR3 sequence (DNA): TGTGCCTGGAGGGGGACAGGTAAGGTCTACGAGCAGTACTTC. Translation: CAWRGTGKVYEQYF.

CDR3 DNA: TGTGCCAGCGTAAGCGGGGGGGCAGATACGCAGTATTTT. This encodes CASVSGGADTQYF. This chain joins TRBV6-5 and TRBJ2-3; TRBD2 matches at 10 bases. This CDR3 is built from 13 residues. Per germline, CDR1 MNHEY and CDR2 SVGAGI. V shed 8 bases and J 4 bases; nucleotides not matched to a gene: 3.

The rearrangement links TRBV29-1 to TRBJ1-3; the match to TRBD1 covers 7 bases. The V segment lost 7 bases and the J segment 0 bases; nucleotides outside the gene matches: 18. CDR3 length: 18 amino acids. In germline, CDR1 is SQVTM, CDR2 ANQGSEA. CDR3 coding DNA: TGCAGCGATATAGGACAGGCCTCCACCAATTGCTCTGGAAACACCATATATTTT. Residues: CSDIGQASTNCSGNTIYF.

This clone was detected only a few times. The chain links TRBV7-2 to TRBJ1-2; D unclear. The germline V and J ends were trimmed by 5 bases and 8 bases, with 15 bases remaining between them. Germline CDR1 and CDR2: SGHTA and FQGNSA. The length of the CDR3 is 13 residues. CDR3 residues: CASSPLTGLGYTF. CDR3 DNA sequence: TGTGCCAGCAGCCCCCTGACTGGGTTGGGCTACACCTTC.

This rearrangement joins TRBV29-1 to TRBJ1-1, with TRBD1 as a possible D gene (6 bases). The CDR3 length is 17 residues. The germline V and J ends were trimmed by 0 bases and 4 bases, with 21 bases remaining between them. CDR1 is SQVTM and CDR2 is ANQGSEA in the germline V gene. The CDR3 nucleotides read TGCAGCGTTGAAGATCGAGGAAGGAGCAGGGGCGGCACTGAAGCTTTCTTT. It specifies CSVEDRGRSRGGTEAFF.

This clone was observed a single time. This chain uses TRBV5-4 with TRBJ2-3; TRBD2 matches at 8 bases. The V segment lost 7 bases and the J segment 3 bases; nucleotides outside the gene matches: 10. The CDR3 runs 15 residues. The germline V gene has CDR1 SGHNT and CDR2 YYREEE (reference sequence). In nucleotides, the CDR3 is TGTGCCAGCTCCCACAGCGGGGGAAGAACAGATACGCAGTATTTT. Amino acids: CASSHSGGRTDTQYF.

The V gene is TRBV5-4, the J gene TRBJ2-4; weak D call: TRBD2 (6 bases). The length of the CDR3 is 14 residues. The germline V gene encodes CDR1 SGHNT and CDR2 YYREEE (reference sequence). V was cut by 0 bases and J by 6 bases, with 10 bases left in between. The CDR3 region has the DNA TGTGCCAGCAGCTTGGGCGGGGCGATAAACATTCAGTACTTC. This translates into CASSLGGAINIQYF. The full variable domain, its missing parts supplied by reference TRBV5-4 and TRBJ2-4, is ETGVTQSPTHLIKTRGQQVTLRCSSQSGHNTVSWYQQALGQGPQFIFQYYREEENGRGNFPPRFSGLQFPNYSSELNVNALELDDSALYLCASSLGGAINIQYFGAGTRLSVL.